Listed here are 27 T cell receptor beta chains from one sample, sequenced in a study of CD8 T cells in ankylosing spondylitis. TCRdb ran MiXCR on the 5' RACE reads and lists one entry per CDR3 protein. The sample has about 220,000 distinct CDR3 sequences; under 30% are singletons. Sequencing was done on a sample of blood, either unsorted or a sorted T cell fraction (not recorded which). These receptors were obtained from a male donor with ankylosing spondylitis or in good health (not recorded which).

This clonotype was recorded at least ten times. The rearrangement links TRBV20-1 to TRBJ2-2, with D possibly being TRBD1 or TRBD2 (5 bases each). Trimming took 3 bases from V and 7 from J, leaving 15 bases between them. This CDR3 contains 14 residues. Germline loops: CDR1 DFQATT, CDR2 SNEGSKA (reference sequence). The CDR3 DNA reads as TGCAGTGCTAGGGCTAGGGGACGTCTCGGGGAGCTGTTTTTT. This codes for CSARARGRLGELFF.

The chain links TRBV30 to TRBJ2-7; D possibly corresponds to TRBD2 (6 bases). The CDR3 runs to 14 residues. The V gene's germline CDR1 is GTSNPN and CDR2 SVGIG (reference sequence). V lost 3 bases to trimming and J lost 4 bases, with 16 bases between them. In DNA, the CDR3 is TGTGCCTGGAGCCCGACTAGGAGTATGTACGAGCAGTACTTC. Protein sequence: CAWSPTRSMYEQYF. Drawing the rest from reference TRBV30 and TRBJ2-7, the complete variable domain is SQTIHQWPATLVQPVGSPLSLECTVEGTSNPNLYWYRQAAGRGLQLLFYSVGIGQISSEVPQNLSASRPQDRQFILSSKKLLLSDSGFYLCAWSPTRSMYEQYFGPGTRLTVT.

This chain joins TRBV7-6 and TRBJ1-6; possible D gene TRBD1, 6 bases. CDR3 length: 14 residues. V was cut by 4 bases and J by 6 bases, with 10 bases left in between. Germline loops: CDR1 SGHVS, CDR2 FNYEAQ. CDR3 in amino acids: CASSSTGFNSPLHF. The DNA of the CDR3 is TGTGCCAGCAGCTCCACAGGGTTTAATTCACCCCTCCACTTT.

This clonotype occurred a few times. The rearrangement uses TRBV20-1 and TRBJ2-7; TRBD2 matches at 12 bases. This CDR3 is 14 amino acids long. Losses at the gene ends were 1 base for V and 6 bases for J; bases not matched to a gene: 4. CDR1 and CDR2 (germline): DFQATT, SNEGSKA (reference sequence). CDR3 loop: CSARATSGRSEQYF. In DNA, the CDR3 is TGCAGTGCTAGAGCCACTAGCGGGAGGAGCGAGCAGTACTTC.

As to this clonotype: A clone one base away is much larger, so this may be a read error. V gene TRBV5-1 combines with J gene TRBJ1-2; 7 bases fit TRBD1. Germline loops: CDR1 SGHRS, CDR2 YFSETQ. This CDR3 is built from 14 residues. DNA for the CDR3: TGCGCCAGCAGCTTGGGAACAGGGGTCTATGGCTACTCCTTC. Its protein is CASSLGTGVYGYSF.

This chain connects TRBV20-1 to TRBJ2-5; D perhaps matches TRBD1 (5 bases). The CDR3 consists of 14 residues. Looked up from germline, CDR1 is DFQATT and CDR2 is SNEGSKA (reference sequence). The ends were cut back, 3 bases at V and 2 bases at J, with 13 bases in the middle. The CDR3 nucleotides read TGCAGTGCTAGGGTCGCAGGGCGGCAAGAGACCCAGTACTTC. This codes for CSARVAGRQETQYF.

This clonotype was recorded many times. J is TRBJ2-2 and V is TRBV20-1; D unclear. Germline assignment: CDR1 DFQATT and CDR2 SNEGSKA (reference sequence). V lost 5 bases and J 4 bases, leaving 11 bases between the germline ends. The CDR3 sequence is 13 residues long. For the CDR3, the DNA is TGCAGTGCTCCCGGAGAGACCACCGGGGAGCTGTTTTTT. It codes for CSAPGETTGELFF.

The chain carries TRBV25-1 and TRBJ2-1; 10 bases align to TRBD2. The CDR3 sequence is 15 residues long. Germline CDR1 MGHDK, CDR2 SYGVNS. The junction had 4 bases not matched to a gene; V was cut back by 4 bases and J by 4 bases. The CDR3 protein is CASSVTSGVYNEQFF. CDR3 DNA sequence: TGTGCCAGCAGTGTCACTAGCGGGGTATACAATGAGCAGTTCTTC.

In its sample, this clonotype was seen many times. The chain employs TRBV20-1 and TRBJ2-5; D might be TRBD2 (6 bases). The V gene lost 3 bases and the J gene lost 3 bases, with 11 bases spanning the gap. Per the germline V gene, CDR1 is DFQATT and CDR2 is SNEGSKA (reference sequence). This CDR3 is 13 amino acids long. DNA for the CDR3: TGCAGTGCTAGGAAGGGACTTGAAGAGACCCAGTACTTC. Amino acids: CSARKGLEETQYF.

As DNA, the CDR3 is TGCAGCGTTGAAATAATTGCCCTGGGCGAGCAGTACTTC. It translates to CSVEIIALGEQYF. The chain recombines TRBV29-1 with TRBJ2-7, with D hard to call. Trimming cost V 2 bases and J 6 bases, with 14 bases left between them. The CDR3 runs to 13 residues. Germline lookup yields CDR1 SQVTM and CDR2 ANQGSEA.

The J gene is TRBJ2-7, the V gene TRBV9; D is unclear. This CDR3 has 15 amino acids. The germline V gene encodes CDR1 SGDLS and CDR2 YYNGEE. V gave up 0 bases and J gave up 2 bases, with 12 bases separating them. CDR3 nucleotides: TGTGCCAGCAGCGTAGCGCCGACTCAGACCTACGAGCAGTACTTC. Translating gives CASSVAPTQTYEQYF.

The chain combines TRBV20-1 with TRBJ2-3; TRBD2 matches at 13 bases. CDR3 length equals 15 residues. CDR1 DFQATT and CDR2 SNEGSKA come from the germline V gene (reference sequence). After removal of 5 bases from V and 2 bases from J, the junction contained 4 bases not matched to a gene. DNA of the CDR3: TGCAGTGCTGGGGGACTAGCGGGGTACACAGATACGCAGTATTTT. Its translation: CSAGGLAGYTDTQYF.

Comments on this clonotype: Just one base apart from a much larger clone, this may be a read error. This chain's CDR3 is CASSSRSYSGYELYF. The CDR3, as DNA: TGTGCCAGCAGCTCGAGGAGTTATTCGGGCTACGAGCTGTACTTC. The chain is built from TRBV7-9 and TRBJ2-7; the D is unclear. This CDR3 contains 15 residues. The V gene's germline CDR1 is SEHNR and CDR2 FQNEAQ (reference sequence). The whole variable domain, filled in from reference TRBV7-9 and TRBJ2-7, reads DTGVSQNPRHKITKRGQNVTFRCDPISEHNRLYWYRQTLGQGPEFLTYFQNEAQLEKSRLLSDRFSAERPKGSFSTLEIQRTEQGDSAMYLCASSSRSYSGYELYFGPGTRLTVT.

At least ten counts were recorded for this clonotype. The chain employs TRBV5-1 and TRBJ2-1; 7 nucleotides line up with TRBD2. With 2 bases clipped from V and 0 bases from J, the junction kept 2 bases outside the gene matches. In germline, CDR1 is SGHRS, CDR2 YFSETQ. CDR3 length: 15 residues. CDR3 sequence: CASSFTSDSYNEQFF. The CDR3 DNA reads TGCGCCAGCAGCTTTACTAGCGACTCCTACAATGAGCAGTTCTTC. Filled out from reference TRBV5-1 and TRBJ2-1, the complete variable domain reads KAGVTQTPRYLIKTRGQQVTLSCSPISGHRSVSWYQQTPGQGLQFLFEYFSETQRNKGNFPGRFSGRQFSNSRSEMNVSTLELGDSALYLCASSFTSDSYNEQFFGPGTRLTVL.

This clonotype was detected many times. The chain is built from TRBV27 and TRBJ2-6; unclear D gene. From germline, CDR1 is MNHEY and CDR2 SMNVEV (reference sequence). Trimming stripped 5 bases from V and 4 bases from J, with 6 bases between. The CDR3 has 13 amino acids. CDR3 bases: TGTGCCAGCAGTGCTTGGGGGGCCAACGTCCTGACTTTC. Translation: CASSAWGANVLTF. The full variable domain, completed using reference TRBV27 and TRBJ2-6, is EAQVTQNPRYLITVTGKKLTVTCSQNMNHEYMSWYRQDPGLGLRQIYYSMNVEVTDKGDVPEGYKVSRKEKRNFPLILESPSPNQTSLYFCASSAWGANVLTFGAGSRLTVL.

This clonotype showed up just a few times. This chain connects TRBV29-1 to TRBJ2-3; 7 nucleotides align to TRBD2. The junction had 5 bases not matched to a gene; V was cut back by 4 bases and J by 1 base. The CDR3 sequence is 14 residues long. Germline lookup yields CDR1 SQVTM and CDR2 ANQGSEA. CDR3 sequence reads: CSVAGLAGTDTQYF. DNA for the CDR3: TGCAGCGTTGCAGGGCTAGCGGGCACAGATACGCAGTATTTT.

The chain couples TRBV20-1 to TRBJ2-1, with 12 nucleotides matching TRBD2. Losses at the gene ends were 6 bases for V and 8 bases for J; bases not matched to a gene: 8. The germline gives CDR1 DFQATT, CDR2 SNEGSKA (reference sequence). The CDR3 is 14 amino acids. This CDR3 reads CSAGLAGPRDEQFF. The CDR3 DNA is TGCAGTGCAGGACTAGCGGGACCGCGCGATGAGCAGTTCTTC.

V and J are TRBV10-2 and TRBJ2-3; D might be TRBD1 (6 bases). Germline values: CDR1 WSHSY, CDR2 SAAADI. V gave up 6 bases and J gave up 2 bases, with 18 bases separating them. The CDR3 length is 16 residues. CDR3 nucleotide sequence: TGCGCCAGCAGGGACAGTGCCCTTATCTTCACAGATACGCAGTATTTT. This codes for CASRDSALIFTDTQYF.

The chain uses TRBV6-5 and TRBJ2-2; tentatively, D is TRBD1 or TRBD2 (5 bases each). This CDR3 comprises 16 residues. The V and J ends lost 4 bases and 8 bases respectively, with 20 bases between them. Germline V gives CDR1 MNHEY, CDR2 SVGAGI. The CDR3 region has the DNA TGTGCCAGCAGTTTACGGACGGGAACAGGAGCGGGGGAGCTGTTTTTT. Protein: CASSLRTGTGAGELFF.

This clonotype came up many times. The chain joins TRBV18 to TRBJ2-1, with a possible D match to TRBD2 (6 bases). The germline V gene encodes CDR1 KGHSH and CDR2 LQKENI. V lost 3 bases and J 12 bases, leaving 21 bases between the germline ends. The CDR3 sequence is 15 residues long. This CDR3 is CASSPQKWGEVWQFF. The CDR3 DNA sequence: TGTGCCAGCTCACCCCAGAAATGGGGGGAGGTGTGGCAGTTCTTC.

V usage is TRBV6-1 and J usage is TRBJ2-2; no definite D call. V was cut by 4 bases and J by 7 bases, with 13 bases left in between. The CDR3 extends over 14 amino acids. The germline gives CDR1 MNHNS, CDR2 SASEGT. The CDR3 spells CASSALASFGELFF. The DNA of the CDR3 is TGTGCCAGCAGTGCCCTTGCATCCTTCGGGGAGCTGTTTTTT.

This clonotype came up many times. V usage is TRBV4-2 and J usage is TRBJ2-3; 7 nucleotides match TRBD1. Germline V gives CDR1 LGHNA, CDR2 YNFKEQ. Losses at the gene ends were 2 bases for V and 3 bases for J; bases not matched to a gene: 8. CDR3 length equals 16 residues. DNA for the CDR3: TGTGCCAGCAGCCAACGCGGACAGGTCGGTACAGATACGCAGTATTTT. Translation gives CASSQRGQVGTDTQYF.

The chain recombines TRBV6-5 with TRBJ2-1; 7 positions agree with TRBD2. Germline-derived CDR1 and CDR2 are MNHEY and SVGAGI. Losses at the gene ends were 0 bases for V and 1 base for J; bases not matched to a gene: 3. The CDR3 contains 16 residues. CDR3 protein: CASSYSGGRSYNEQFF. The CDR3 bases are TGTGCCAGCAGTTACTCGGGCGGGAGATCCTACAATGAGCAGTTCTTC.

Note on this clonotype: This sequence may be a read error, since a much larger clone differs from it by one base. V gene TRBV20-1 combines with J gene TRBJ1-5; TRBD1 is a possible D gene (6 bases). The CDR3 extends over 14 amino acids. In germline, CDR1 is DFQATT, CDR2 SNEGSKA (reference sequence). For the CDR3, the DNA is TGCAGTGCTGAGAACGGACAGTCCAATCGGCCCCAGCATTTT. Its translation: CSAENGQSNRPQHF.

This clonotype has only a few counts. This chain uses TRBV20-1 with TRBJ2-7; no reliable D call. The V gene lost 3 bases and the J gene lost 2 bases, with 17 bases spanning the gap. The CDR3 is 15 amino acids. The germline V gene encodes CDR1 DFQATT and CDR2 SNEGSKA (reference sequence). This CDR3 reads CSARPPLAGAYEQYF. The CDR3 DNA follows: TGCAGTGCTAGGCCTCCTTTAGCCGGAGCCTACGAGCAGTACTTC.

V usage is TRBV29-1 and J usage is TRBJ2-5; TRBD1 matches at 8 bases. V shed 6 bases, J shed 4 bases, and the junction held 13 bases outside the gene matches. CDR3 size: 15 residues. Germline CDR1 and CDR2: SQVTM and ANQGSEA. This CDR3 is CSVKTTGAIGETQYF. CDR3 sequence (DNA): TGCAGCGTCAAAACGACAGGGGCGATCGGAGAGACCCAGTACTTC.

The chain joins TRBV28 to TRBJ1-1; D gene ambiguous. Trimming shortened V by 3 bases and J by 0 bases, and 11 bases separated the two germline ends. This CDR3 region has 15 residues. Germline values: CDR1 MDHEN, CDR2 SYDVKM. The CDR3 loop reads CASSLVNPLNTEAFF. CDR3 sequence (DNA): TGTGCCAGCAGTTTGGTAAACCCTTTGAACACTGAAGCTTTCTTT.